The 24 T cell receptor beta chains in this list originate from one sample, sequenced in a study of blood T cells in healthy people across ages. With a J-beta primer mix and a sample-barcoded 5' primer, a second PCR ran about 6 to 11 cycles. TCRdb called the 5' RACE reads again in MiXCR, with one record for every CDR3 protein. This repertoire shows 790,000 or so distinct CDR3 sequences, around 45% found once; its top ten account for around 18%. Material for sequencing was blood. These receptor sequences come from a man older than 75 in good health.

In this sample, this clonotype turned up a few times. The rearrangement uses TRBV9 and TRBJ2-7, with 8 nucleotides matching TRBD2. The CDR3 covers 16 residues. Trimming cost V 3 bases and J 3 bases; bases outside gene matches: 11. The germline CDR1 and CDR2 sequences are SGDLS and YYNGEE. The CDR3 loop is CASSGALRTSLYEQYF. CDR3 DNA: TGTGCCAGCAGCGGGGCCCTGCGGACTAGCCTCTACGAGCAGTACTTC. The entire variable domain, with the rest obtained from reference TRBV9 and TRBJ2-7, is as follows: DSGVTQTPKHLITATGQRVTLRCSPRSGDLSVYWYQQSLDQGLQFLIQYYNGEERAKGNILERFSAQQFPDLHSELNLSSLELGDSALYFCASSGALRTSLYEQYFGPGTRLTVT.

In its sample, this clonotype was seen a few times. The CDR3 bases are TGTGCCACGACAGGGGTCCTCTCCTACGAGCAGTACTTC. Translated, it gives CATTGVLSYEQYF. The rearrangement joins TRBV10-3 to TRBJ2-7; 8 bases are a match to TRBD1. The ends lost 10 bases at V and 0 bases at J; junction bases unmatched: 5. Germline-derived CDR1 and CDR2 are ENHRY and SYGVKD. This CDR3 has 13 amino acids.

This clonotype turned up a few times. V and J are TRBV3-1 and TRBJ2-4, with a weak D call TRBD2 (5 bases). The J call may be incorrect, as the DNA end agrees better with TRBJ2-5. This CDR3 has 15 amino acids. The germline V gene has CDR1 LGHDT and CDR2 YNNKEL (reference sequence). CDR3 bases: TGTGCCAGCAGCCAAGATTGGAGAGGGCGCGAGACCCAGTACTTC. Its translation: CASSQDWRGRETQYF.

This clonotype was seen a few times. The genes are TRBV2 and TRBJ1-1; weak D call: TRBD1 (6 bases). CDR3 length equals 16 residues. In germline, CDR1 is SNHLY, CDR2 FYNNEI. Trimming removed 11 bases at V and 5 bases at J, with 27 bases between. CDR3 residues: CAGRGAGDSGRTEAFF. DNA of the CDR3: TGTGCCGGCCGGGGTGCAGGGGATTCCGGTCGAACTGAAGCTTTCTTT.

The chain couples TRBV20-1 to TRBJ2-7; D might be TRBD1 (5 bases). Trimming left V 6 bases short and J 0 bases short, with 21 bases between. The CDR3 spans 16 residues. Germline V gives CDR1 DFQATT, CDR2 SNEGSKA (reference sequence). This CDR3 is CSAQKGRGFLSYEQYF. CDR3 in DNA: TGCAGTGCACAAAAAGGAAGGGGATTCCTCTCCTACGAGCAGTACTTC.

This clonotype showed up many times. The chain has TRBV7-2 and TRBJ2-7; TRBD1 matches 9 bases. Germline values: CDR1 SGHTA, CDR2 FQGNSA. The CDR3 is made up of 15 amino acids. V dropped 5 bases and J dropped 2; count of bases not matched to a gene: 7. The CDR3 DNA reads TGTGCCAGCAGCAGCCGACAGGGGGGAACCTACGAGCAGTACTTC. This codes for CASSSRQGGTYEQYF. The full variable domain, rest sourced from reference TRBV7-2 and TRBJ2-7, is GAGVSQSPSNKVTEKGKDVELRCDPISGHTALYWYRQSLGQGLEFLIYFQGNSAPDKSGLPSDRFSAERTGGSVSTLTIQRTQQEDSAVYLCASSSRQGGTYEQYFGPGTRLTVT.

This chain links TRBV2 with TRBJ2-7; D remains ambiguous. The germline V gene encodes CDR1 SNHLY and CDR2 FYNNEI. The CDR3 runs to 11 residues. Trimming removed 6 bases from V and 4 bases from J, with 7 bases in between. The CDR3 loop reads CASRMGYEQYF. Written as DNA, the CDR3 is TGTGCCAGCAGAATGGGGTACGAGCAGTACTTC.

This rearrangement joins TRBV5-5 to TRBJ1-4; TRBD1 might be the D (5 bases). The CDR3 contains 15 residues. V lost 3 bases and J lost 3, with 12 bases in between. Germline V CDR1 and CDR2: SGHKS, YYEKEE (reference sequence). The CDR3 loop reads CASSSLGAANEKLFF. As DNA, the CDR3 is TGTGCCAGCAGCTCCCTCGGGGCGGCTAATGAAAAACTGTTTTTT.

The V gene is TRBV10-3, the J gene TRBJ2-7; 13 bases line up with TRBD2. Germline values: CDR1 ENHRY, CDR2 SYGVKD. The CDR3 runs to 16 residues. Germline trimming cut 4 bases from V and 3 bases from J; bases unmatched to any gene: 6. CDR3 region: CAISVKGLAGNYEQYF. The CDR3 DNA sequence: TGTGCCATCAGTGTAAAGGGACTAGCGGGGAACTACGAGCAGTACTTC.

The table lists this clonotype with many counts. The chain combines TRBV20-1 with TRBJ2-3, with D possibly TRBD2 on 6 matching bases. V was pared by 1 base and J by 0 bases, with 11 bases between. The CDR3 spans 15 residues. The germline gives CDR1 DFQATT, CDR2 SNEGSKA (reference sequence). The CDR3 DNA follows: TGCAGTGCTAGAGGTAGCGGTACTAGCACAGATACGCAGTATTTT. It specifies CSARGSGTSTDTQYF.

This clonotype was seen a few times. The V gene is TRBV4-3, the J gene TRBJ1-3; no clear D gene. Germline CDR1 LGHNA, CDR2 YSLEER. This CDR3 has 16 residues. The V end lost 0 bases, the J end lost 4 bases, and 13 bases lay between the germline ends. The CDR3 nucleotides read TGCGCCAGCAGCCAAGATGCGTCGGGAACCGGAAACACCATATATTTT. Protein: CASSQDASGTGNTIYF.

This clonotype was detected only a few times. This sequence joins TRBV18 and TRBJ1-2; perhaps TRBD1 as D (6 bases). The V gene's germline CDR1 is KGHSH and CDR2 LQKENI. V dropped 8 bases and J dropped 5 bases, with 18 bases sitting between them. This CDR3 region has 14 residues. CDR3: CASRPDGTQYGYTF. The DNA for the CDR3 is TGTGCCAGCCGACCCGACGGGACACAATATGGCTACACCTTC.

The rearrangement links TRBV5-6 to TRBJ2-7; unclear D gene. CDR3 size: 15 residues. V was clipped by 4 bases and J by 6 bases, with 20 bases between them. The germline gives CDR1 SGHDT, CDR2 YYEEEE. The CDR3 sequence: CASSPLLGDSGEQYF. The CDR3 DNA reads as TGTGCCAGCAGCCCCCTCCTTGGGGATTCTGGCGAGCAGTACTTC.

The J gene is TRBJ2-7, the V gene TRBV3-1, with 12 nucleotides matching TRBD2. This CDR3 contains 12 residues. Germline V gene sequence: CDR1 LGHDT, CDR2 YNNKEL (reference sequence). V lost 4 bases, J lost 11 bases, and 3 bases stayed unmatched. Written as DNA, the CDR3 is TGTGCCAGCAGCCGGACTAGCGGGATTGAGTACTTC. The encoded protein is CASSRTSGIEYF.

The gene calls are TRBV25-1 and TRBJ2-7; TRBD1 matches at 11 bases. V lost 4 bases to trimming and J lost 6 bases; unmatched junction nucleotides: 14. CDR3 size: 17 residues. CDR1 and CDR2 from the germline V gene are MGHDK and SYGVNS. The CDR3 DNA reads TGTGCCAGCAGTGCCCGGACAGGGGGCGCCGTGGTCTCCGAGCAGTACTTC. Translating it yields CASSARTGGAVVSEQYF.

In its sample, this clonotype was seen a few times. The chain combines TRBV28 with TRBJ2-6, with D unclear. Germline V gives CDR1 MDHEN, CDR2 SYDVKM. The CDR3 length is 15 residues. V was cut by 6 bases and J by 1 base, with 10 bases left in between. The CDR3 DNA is TGTGCCAGCAGCCTACACGGATCTGGGGCCAACGTCCTGACTTTC. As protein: CASSLHGSGANVLTF.

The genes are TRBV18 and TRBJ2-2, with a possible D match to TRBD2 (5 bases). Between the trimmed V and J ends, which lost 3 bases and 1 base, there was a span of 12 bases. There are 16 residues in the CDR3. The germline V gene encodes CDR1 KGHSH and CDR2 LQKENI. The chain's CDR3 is CASSPTAGGNTGELFF. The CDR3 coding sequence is TGTGCCAGCTCACCCACCGCGGGCGGGAACACCGGGGAGCTGTTTTTT.

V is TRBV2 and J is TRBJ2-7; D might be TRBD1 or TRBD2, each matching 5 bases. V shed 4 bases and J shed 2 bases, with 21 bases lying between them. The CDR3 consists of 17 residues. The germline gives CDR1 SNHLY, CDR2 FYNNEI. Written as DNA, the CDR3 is TGTGCCAGCAGTGCTGCAGTTGTCCACGGGGCCCCCTACGAGCAGTACTTC. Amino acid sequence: CASSAAVVHGAPYEQYF. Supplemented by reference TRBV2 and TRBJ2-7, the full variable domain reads EPEVTQTPSHQVTQMGQEVILRCVPISNHLYFYWYRQILGQKVEFLVSFYNNEISEKSEIFDDQFSVERPDGSNFTLKIRSTKLEDSAMYFCASSAAVVHGAPYEQYFGPGTRLTVT.

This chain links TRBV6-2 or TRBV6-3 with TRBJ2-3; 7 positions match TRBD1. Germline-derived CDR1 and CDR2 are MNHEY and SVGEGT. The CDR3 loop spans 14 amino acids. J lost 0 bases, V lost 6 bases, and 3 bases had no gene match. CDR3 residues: CASRGTVSTDTQYF. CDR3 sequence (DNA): TGTGCCAGCAGGGGGACAGTGAGCACAGATACGCAGTATTTT.

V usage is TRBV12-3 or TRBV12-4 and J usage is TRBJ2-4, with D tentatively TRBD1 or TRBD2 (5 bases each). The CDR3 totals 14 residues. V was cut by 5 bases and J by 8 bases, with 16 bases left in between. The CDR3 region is CASSPRMGVDIQYF. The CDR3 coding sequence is TGTGCCAGCAGTCCCCGGATGGGGGTCGACATTCAGTACTTC.

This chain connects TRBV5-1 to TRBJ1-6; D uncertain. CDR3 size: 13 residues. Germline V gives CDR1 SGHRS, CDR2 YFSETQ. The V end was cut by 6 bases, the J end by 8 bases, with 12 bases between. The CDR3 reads CASNLDVDSPLHF. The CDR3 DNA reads TGCGCCAGCAATTTGGATGTAGATTCACCCCTCCACTTT.

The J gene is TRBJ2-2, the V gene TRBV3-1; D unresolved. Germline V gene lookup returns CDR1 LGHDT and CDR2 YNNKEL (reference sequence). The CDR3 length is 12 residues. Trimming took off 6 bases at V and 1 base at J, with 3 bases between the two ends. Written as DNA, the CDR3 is TGTGCCAGCAGACAGAACACCGGGGAGCTGTTTTTT. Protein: CASRQNTGELFF.

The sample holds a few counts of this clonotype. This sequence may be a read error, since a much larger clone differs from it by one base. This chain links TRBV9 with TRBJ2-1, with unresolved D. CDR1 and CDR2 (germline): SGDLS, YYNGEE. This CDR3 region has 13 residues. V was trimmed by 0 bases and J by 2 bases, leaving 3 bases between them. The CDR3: CASSVGTYNEQFF. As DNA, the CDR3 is TGTGCCAGCAGCGTAGGGACCTACAATGAGCAGTTCTTC.

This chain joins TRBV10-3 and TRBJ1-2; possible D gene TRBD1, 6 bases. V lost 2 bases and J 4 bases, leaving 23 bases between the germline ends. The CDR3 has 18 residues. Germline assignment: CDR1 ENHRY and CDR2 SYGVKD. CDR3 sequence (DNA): TGTGCCATCAGTGAGGTTCAGCAGGGGATCCCAGATCGCTATGGCTACACCTTC. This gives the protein CAISEVQQGIPDRYGYTF.